These T cell receptor beta chains were read from a single sample in a study of human T cells and chemical hapten exposure. TCRdb ran MiXCR on the 5' RACE reads and lists one entry per CDR3 protein. Here the sample spans about 81,000 distinct CDR3 sequences, approximately 8% being singletons. The receptors derive from a male donor in good health. CDR3s include the opening cysteine and the closing phenylalanine or tryptophan. A D gene is named only where the DNA matches it firmly. The size field is filled for only some rows; it gives once, few, many or a size class.

TRBV28	many	TRBJ2-3	TRBD2	TGTGCCAGCAGTTTACTAGCGGGAGGGCCCGGCACAGATACGCAGTATTTT	CASSLLAGGPGTDTQYF
TRBV7-2	few	TRBJ1-1	-	TGTGCCAGCAGCTTGGACGACAGGACCCGGGGTAACACTGAAGCTTTCTTT	CASSLDDRTRGNTEAFF
TRBV18	-	TRBJ2-3	-	TGTGCCAGCTCTGACAGCAACACAGATACGCAGTATTTT	CASSDSNTDTQYF
TRBV7-9	many	TRBJ1-5	-	TGTGCCAGCAGCTTAGGGGCAGGATATAGCAATCAGCCCCAGCATTTT	CASSLGAGYSNQPQHF
TRBV27	many	TRBJ2-7	TRBD2	TGTGCCAGCCGATACACTAGCGGGAGCTCCTACGAGCAGTACTTC	CASRYTSGSSYEQYF
TRBV7-9	few	TRBJ2-3	-	TGTGCCAGCAGCTCGCCCCTGATGGATACGCAGTATTTT	CASSSPLMDTQYF
TRBV21-1	few	TRBJ1-6	-	TGTGCCAGCAGCAAAGCGTTGGCAGGGGGCGAGTATAATTCACCCCTCCACTTT	CASSKALAGGEYNSPLHF
TRBV5-6	-	TRBJ1-1	TRBD1	TGTGCCAGCAGCTATCGGACAGGGTTAAGCACTGAAGCTTTCTTT	CASSYRTGLSTEAFF
TRBV29-1	many	TRBJ2-5	-	TGCAGCGTTGAAGTGGGGGCCGGTGAGACCCAGTACTTC	CSVEVGAGETQYF
TRBV5-1	few	TRBJ2-3	-	TGCGCCAGCAGGGGGACTGCGTCTAGCACAGATACGCAGTATTTT	CASRGTASSTDTQYF
TRBV20-1	few	TRBJ2-7	TRBD2	TGCAGTGCTAAGGGACTAGCGGGAGATGACTACGAGCAGTACTTC	CSAKGLAGDDYEQYF
TRBV2	many	TRBJ2-4	TRBD2	TGTGCCAGAGGTGCCGGGACTAGCGGGAGTGACATTCAGTACTTC	CARGAGTSGSDIQYF
TRBV4-1	-	TRBJ2-5	-	TGCGCCAGCAGCCCCCCCGGGGTGCAAGAGACCCAGTACTTC	CASSPPGVQETQYF
TRBV6-2/TRBV6-3	many	TRBJ2-7	-	TGTGCCAGCAGCGACCCGGGACCTAACGAGCAGTACTTC	CASSDPGPNEQYF
TRBV4-3	many	TRBJ1-1	-	TGCGCCAGCAGCCAAGATGGGCGGTCAAGGGGCACTGAAGCTTTCTTT	CASSQDGRSRGTEAFF
TRBV6-2/TRBV6-3	many	TRBJ2-3	TRBD2	TGTGCCAGCAAGGCCCTAGCGGGACGCCTCGCAGATACGCAGTATTTT	CASKALAGRLADTQYF
TRBV7-9	many	TRBJ2-3	-	TGTGCCAGCAGCTTGGAAGCGGATACGCAGTATTTT	CASSLEADTQYF
TRBV7-9	few	TRBJ2-1	-	TGTGCCAGCAGGGCAGCGGGTCATTACAATGAGCAGTTCTTC	CASRAAGHYNEQFF